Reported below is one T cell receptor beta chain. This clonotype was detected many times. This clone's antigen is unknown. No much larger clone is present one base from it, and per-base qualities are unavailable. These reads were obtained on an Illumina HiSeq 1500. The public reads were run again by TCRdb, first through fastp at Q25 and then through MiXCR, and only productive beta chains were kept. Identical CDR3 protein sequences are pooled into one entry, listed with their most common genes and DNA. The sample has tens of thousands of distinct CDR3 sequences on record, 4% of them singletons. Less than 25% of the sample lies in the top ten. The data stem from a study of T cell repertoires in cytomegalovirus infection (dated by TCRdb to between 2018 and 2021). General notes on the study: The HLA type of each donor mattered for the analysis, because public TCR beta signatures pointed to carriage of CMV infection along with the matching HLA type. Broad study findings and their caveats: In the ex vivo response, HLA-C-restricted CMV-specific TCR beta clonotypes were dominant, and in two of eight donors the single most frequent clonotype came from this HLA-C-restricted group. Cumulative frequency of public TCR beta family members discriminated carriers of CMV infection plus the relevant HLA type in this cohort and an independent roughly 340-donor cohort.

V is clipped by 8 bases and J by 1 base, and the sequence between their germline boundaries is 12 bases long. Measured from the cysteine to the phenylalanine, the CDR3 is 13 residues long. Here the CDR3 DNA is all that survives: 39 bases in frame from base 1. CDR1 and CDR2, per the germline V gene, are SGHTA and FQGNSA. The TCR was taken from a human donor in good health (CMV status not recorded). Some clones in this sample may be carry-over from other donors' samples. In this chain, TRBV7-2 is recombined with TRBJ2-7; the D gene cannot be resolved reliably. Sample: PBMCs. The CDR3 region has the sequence CASGFRSSYEQYF. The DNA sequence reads TGTGCCAGCGGTTTCAGGAGTTCCTACGAGCAGTACTTC.